What follows are 25 T cell receptor beta chains derived from one specimen sequenced in a study of cytomegalovirus exposure and HLA in healthy donors. The PCR ran on 60 Vbeta and 13 Jbeta primers. Here immunoSEQ multiplex PCR was the method, and the copy in TCRdb shows in-frame clones only, minus some. This sample has 130,000 or so clones, with around 75% found just once. Sequencing was performed on PBMCs. The origin of the receptors is a man between 40 and 49 years old in good health and CMV-seronegative.

CDR3 protein: CASSPRPGSFSNQPQHF. In DNA, the CDR3 is TGTGCCAGCAGTCCCCGGCCTGGGAGTTTTAGCAATCAGCCCCAGCATTTT. This chain connects TRBV27 to TRBJ1-5; no reliable D call. V dropped 5 bases and J dropped 0 bases, with 17 bases sitting between them. This CDR3 comprises 17 residues. Germline V gene data show CDR1 as MNHEY and CDR2 as SMNVEV (reference sequence).

The chain combines TRBV5-6 with TRBJ2-1; D uncertain. CDR3 length: 11 amino acids. Trimming cost V 1 base and J 6 bases, with 2 bases left between them. CDR1 and CDR2 (germline): SGHDT, YYEEEE. This CDR3 is CASSLRNEQFF. Written as DNA, the CDR3 is TGTGCCAGCAGCTTGCGCAATGAGCAGTTCTTC. The full variable domain, completed using reference TRBV5-6 and TRBJ2-1, is DAGVTQSPTHLIKTRGQQVTLRCSPKSGHDTVSWYQQALGQGPQFIFQYYEEEERQRGNFPDRFSGHQFPNYSSELNVNALLLGDSALYLCASSLRNEQFFGPGTRLTVL.

V and J are TRBV5-1 and TRBJ1-1; maybe TRBD1 (5 bases). CDR1 and CDR2 (germline): SGHRS, YFSETQ. This CDR3 spans 13 amino acids. The V end was cut by 4 bases, the J end by 3 bases, with 10 bases between. DNA of the CDR3: TGCGCCAGCAGCAGCGACAGTTACACTGAAGCTTTCTTT. As protein: CASSSDSYTEAFF.

This clone was detected a few times. The chain joins TRBV7-9 to TRBJ1-6; D gene unclear. The ends were cut back, 2 bases at V and 10 bases at J, with 12 bases in the middle. Germline-derived CDR1 and CDR2 are SEHNR and FQNEAQ (reference sequence). The CDR3 sequence is 14 residues long. The CDR3 nucleotides read TGTGCCAGCAGCTTAATTGTGGGCAGATCACCCCTCCACTTT. Encoded protein: CASSLIVGRSPLHF.

V usage is TRBV11-2 and J usage is TRBJ1-1; D is unclear. V lost 5 bases and J lost 4, with 11 bases in between. The CDR3 sequence is 13 residues long. CDR1 is SGHAT and CDR2 is FQNNGV in the germline V gene. The CDR3, as DNA: TGTGCCAGCAGCCCGTCGGGTTTCACTGAAGCTTTCTTT. Amino acids: CASSPSGFTEAFF. The full variable domain, its missing parts supplied by reference TRBV11-2 and TRBJ1-1, is EAGVAQSPRYKIIEKRQSVAFWCNPISGHATLYWYQQILGQGPKLLIQFQNNGVVDDSQLPKDRFSAERLKGVDSTLKIQPAKLEDSAVYLCASSPSGFTEAFFGQGTRLTVV.

CDR3 coding DNA: TGTGCCAGTAGTCCCGGGATCACGGGGGGCTATGGCTACACCTTC. Encoded protein: CASSPGITGGYGYTF. The V gene is TRBV19, the J gene TRBJ1-2; D perhaps matches TRBD1 (5 bases). With 5 bases removed from V and 4 bases from J, the gap between germline ends came to 17 bases. The CDR3 length is 15 residues. Germline CDR1 is LNHDA and CDR2 is SQIVND (reference sequence).

The J gene is TRBJ1-2, the V gene TRBV28; no definite D call. CDR1 and CDR2 from the germline V gene are MDHEN and SYDVKM. V was trimmed by 5 bases and J by 3 bases, leaving 7 bases between them. CDR3 length equals 12 residues. CDR3 sequence (DNA): TGTGCCAGCAGTCAACAGTACTATGGCTACACCTTC. Translation: CASSQQYYGYTF.

This sequence joins TRBV7-2 and TRBJ2-7; 13 bases are a match to TRBD2. With 2 bases clipped from V and 7 bases from J, the junction kept 11 bases outside the gene matches. In germline, CDR1 is SGHTA, CDR2 FQGNSA. The CDR3 contains 17 residues. CDR3 in DNA: TGTGCCAGCAGCTTAATGGGACTAGCGGGGTTACCACGTGAGCAGTACTTC. It translates to CASSLMGLAGLPREQYF.

V is TRBV21-1 and J is TRBJ1-2; the D call in the table, TRBD1, was not verified against the DNA. TRBV21-1 is labeled a pseudogene. CDR3 length: 16 residues. CDR3 sequence reads: CASSKRTGPRGYGYTF. DNA for the CDR3: TGTGCCAGCAGCAAACGGACAGGCCCGAGGGGCTATGGCTACACCTTC.

The rearrangement links TRBV7-9 to TRBJ1-2, with D hard to call. The CDR3 sequence is 11 residues long. Germline CDR1 reads SEHNR; CDR2 reads FQNEAQ (reference sequence). V lost 6 bases and J 8 bases, leaving 10 bases between the germline ends. CDR3 nucleotide sequence: TGTGCCAGCAGTCGTACTTTAGGCTACACCTTC. Translating gives CASSRTLGYTF.

The rearrangement links TRBV6-1 to TRBJ1-2; D unclear. Trimming removed 2 bases at V and 7 bases at J, with 5 bases between. The CDR3 length is 11 residues. Germline-derived CDR1 and CDR2 are MNHNS and SASEGT. CDR3 sequence: CASSENLGYTF. The CDR3 DNA sequence: TGTGCCAGCAGTGAAAATCTTGGCTACACCTTC.

This chain uses TRBV12-5 with TRBJ1-2, with TRBD1 matching 7 bases. This CDR3 spans 16 amino acids. Unmatched junction bases numbered 10, after V lost 3 bases and J lost 3 bases. Germline V gene lookup returns CDR1 LGHNT and CDR2 FRNRAP. In DNA, the CDR3 is TGTGCTAGTGGTTTCCAACAGGGGCCGGGGTACTATGGCTACACCTTC. Residues: CASGFQQGPGYYGYTF.

This clone was seen a single time. The J gene is TRBJ1-4, the V gene TRBV18; D might be TRBD1 (5 bases). The CDR3 is 14 amino acids. Germline CDR1 is KGHSH and CDR2 is LQKENI. V was clipped by 6 bases and J by 6 bases, with 14 bases between them. The CDR3 sequence is CASSLGPGDEKLFF. The CDR3 DNA reads as TGTGCCAGCTCCCTGGGGCCGGGGGATGAAAAACTGTTTTTT.

V usage is TRBV5-1 and J usage is TRBJ2-3, with 8 bases that match TRBD1. Trimming removed 2 bases from V and 4 bases from J; junction bases left unmatched: 6. The germline CDR1 and CDR2 sequences are SGHRS and YFSETQ. The CDR3 has 15 residues. The CDR3 nucleotides are TGCGCCAGCAGCTTATCAGGGGGCGCAGCAGATACGCAGTATTTT. Protein sequence: CASSLSGGAADTQYF.

This clone showed up just a few times. This chain uses TRBV5-1 with TRBJ2-6, with D uncertain. V was shortened by 4 bases and J by 0 bases, with 8 bases between the two germline ends. Germline CDR1 SGHRS, CDR2 YFSETQ. The CDR3 is 15 amino acids. CDR3 sequence (DNA): TGCGCCAGCAGCCCTACAGACTCTGGGGCCAACGTCCTGACTTTC. Amino acids: CASSPTDSGANVLTF. The whole variable domain, remainder taken from reference TRBV5-1 and TRBJ2-6, is KAGVTQTPRYLIKTRGQQVTLSCSPISGHRSVSWYQQTPGQGLQFLFEYFSETQRNKGNFPGRFSGRQFSNSRSEMNVSTLELGDSALYLCASSPTDSGANVLTFGAGSRLTVL.

CDR3 DNA: TGTGCCAGTAGTGTGACAGGGGAAATCAATCAGCCCCAGCATTTT. This translates into CASSVTGEINQPQHF. The chain is built from TRBV19 and TRBJ1-5; TRBD1 matches at 8 bases. Germline V gene lookup returns CDR1 LNHDA and CDR2 SQIVND (reference sequence). This CDR3 region has 15 residues. Losses at the gene ends were 5 bases for V and 3 bases for J; bases not matched to a gene: 6.

This rearrangement joins TRBV5-1 to TRBJ1-5; tentative D call: TRBD1 (5 bases). The CDR3 extends over 17 amino acids. The germline V and J ends were trimmed by 3 bases and 4 bases, with 20 bases remaining between them. Germline-derived CDR1 and CDR2 are SGHRS and YFSETQ. In DNA, the CDR3 is TGCGCCAGCAGCTGCACGTCTCGGGGGATGGGAAATCAGCCCCAGCATTTT. Amino acids: CASSCTSRGMGNQPQHF.

The rearrangement links TRBV6-1 to TRBJ2-7; 11 positions agree with TRBD2. This CDR3 region has 15 residues. Germline V lookup: CDR1 MNHNS, CDR2 SASEGT. The V gene end was trimmed by 6 bases and the J gene end by 3 bases; junction bases not matched to a gene: 7. The CDR3 DNA follows: TGTGCCAGCAGCCCACGGACTAGCGGGTACTACGAGCAGTACTTC. This translates into CASSPRTSGYYEQYF.

V gene TRBV5-1 combines with J gene TRBJ2-3; D possibly corresponds to TRBD1 (5 bases). Germline V lookup: CDR1 SGHRS, CDR2 YFSETQ. Trimming took off 3 bases at V and 0 bases at J, with 20 bases between the two ends. This CDR3 comprises 18 residues. The DNA of the CDR3 is TGCGCCAGCAGCTCCCCCTCCCAGTATAGGGGAAGCACAGATACGCAGTATTTT. Amino acid sequence: CASSSPSQYRGSTDTQYF.

This clone has more than one count but fewer than ten. The gene calls are TRBV4-2 and TRBJ2-4, with TRBD2 matching over 7 bases. V trimming: 0 bases; J trimming: 0 bases; junction bases outside the gene matches: 5. The CDR3 loop spans 17 amino acids. CDR1 LGHNA and CDR2 YNFKEQ come from the germline V gene. In DNA, the CDR3 is TGTGCCAGCAGCCAAGATTTGGGGGGGGGAGCCAAAAACATTCAGTACTTC. It translates to CASSQDLGGGAKNIQYF.

J is TRBJ2-3 and V is TRBV5-1, with a possible D match to TRBD2 (5 bases). Trimming cost V 0 bases and J 3 bases, with 11 bases left between them. The CDR3 has 15 residues. From germline, CDR1 is SGHRS and CDR2 YFSETQ. The CDR3 DNA sequence: TGCGCCAGCAGCTTGGAGGGTTGGAGGACAGATACGCAGTATTTT. Its protein is CASSLEGWRTDTQYF.

The rearrangement uses TRBV15 and TRBJ2-7; 9 bases are shared with TRBD1. The germline V gene encodes CDR1 LNHNV and CDR2 YYDKDF (reference sequence). With V trimmed by 1 base and J by 3 bases, 10 bases remained unmatched. This CDR3 region has 17 residues. The CDR3 bases are TGTGCCACCAGCAGAGTACTTGGGACAGGGAGGAACTACGAGCAGTACTTC. Encoded protein: CATSRVLGTGRNYEQYF.

The V gene is TRBV7-2, the J gene TRBJ2-3; D is ambiguous. The CDR3 is made up of 14 amino acids. Germline CDR1 reads SGHTA; CDR2 reads FQGNSA. The germline V and J ends were trimmed by 0 bases and 11 bases, with 15 bases remaining between them. The CDR3 DNA reads TGTGCCAGCAGCTTAGCGCTTAGACAACGAGTGCAGTATTTT. This gives the protein CASSLALRQRVQYF.

The chain is built from TRBV5-4 and TRBJ2-1; D is perhaps TRBD2 (6 bases). The CDR3 is 15 residues long. Germline V lookup: CDR1 SGHNT, CDR2 YYREEE (reference sequence). Trimming left V 2 bases short and J 5 bases short, with 14 bases between. CDR3 residues: CASSFGGAYNNEQFF. Here the CDR3 DNA reads TGTGCCAGCAGCTTCGGAGGGGCCTACAACAATGAGCAGTTCTTC.

The chain employs TRBV28 and TRBJ1-5; a weak D match, TRBD1 (5 bases). The CDR3 sequence is 17 residues long. Trimming left V 6 bases short and J 6 bases short, with 24 bases between. Germline CDR1 and CDR2: MDHEN and SYDVKM. As DNA, the CDR3 is TGTGCCAGCAGACCGAGACTGGGACGGGGAGGGTTTCAGCCCCAGCATTTT. Its translation is CASRPRLGRGGFQPQHF.